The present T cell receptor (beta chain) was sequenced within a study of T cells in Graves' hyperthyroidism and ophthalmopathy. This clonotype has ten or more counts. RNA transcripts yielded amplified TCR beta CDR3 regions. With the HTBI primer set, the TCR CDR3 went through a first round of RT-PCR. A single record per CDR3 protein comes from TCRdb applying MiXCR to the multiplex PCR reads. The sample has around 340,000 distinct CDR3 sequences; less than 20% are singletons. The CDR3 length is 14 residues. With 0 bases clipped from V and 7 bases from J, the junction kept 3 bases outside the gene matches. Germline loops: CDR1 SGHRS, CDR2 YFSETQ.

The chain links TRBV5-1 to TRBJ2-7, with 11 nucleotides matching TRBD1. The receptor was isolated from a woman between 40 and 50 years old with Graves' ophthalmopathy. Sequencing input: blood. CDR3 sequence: CASSLGTGGGEQYF. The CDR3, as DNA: TGCGCCAGCAGCTTGGGGACAGGGGGCGGTGAGCAGTACTTC.